The T cell receptor beta chain under discussion was sequenced for a study of T-cell reconstitution after alpha-beta-depleted transplantation in children. Regarding the study as a whole: For some patients, TCRbeta diversity was high at day 60 because of recipient T cells and thymic progenitors that survived. The origin of alpha-beta T cells about two months after transplant was reportedly several hundred expanded graft clones. The main origin of T-cell counts and diversity one year after transplant was newly produced T cells.

It was with unique molecular identifiers that the TCRbeta library was prepared. TCRdb analysed the PCR reads with MiXCR anew, one entry per CDR3 protein. The sample lists about 540,000 distinct CDR3 sequences; over 25% were seen once. Concerning this clonotype itself: The antigen is unknown.

CDR3 length equals 16 residues. Germline loops: CDR1 MNHEY, CDR2 SMNVEV (reference sequence). V dropped 6 bases and J dropped 0; count of bases not matched to a gene: 5. The source was PBMCs, collected before TCRalphabeta/CD19-depleted stem cell transplant. The clonotype was recovered from a boy under three years old with Wiskott-Aldrich syndrome, due to receive a stem cell transplant. The J gene is TRBJ1-1, the V gene TRBV27; 12 bases match TRBD1. DNA of the CDR3: TGTGCCAGCAGAAAGGGACAGGGGGCTTTGAACACTGAAGCTTTCTTT. It codes for CASRKGQGALNTEAFF.